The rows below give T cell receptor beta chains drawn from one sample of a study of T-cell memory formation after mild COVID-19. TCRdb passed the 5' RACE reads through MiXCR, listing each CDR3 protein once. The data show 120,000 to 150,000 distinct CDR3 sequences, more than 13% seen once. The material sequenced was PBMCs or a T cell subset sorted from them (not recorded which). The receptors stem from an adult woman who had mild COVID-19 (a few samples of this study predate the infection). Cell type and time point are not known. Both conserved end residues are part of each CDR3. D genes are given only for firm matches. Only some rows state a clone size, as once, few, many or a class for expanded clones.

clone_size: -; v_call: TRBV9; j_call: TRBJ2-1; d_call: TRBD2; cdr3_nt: TGTGCCAGCAGCCCCGGCGGGGGGCTGGTTGAGCAGTTCTTC; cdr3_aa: CASSPGGGLVEQFF
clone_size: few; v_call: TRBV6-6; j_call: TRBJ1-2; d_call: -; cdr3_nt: TGTGCCAGCAGTTACCGCTCGGGCTACACCTTC; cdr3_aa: CASSYRSGYTF
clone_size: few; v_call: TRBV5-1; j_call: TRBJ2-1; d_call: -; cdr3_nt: TGCGCCAGCAGCTCGGACTCTTACAATGAGCAGTTCTTC; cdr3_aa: CASSSDSYNEQFF
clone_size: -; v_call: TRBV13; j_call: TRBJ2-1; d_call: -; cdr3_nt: TGTGCCCCGGGACCGACACGTCCGGGTGAGCAGTTCTTC; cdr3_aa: CAPGPTRPGEQFF
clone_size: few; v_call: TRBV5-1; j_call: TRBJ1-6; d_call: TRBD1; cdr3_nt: TGCGCCAGCAGCTTGGGTCAGGGGGCTTCACCCCTCCACTTT; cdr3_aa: CASSLGQGASPLHF
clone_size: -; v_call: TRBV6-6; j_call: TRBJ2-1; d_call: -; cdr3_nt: TGTGCCAGCAGTTACTCGAATAGAGGTGAGCAGTTCTTC; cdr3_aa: CASSYSNRGEQFF
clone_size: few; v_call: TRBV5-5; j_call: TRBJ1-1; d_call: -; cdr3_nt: TGTGCCAGCAGCTCGATGGACTTTGAAGCTTTCTTT; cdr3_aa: CASSSMDFEAFF
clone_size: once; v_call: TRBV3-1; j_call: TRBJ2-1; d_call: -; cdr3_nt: TGTGCCAGCACCCCCTTATCGGGGGCAACGTACAATGAGCAGTTCTTC; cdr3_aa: CASTPLSGATYNEQFF
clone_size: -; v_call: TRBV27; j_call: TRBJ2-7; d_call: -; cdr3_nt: TGTGCCAGCAGTTTAGTGGACAACCACGAGCAGTACTTC; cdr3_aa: CASSLVDNHEQYF
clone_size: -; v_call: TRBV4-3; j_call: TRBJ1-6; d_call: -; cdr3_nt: TGCGCCAGCAGCCAAGATCAGGGCAGGGATTCACCCCTCCACTTT; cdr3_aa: CASSQDQGRDSPLHF
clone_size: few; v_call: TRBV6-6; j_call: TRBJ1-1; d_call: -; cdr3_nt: TGTGCCAGCAGTTGGGGGCCGAACACTGAAGCTTTCTTT; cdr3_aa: CASSWGPNTEAFF
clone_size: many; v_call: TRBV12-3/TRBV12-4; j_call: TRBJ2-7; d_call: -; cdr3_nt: TGTGCCAGCAGTTTAATGAATAATGGGGAGCAGTACTTC; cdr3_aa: CASSLMNNGEQYF
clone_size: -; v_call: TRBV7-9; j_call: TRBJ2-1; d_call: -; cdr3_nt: TGTGCCAGCAGCCCTCGGGACTTTCCCTTGTGGCAGTTCTTC; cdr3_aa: CASSPRDFPLWQFF
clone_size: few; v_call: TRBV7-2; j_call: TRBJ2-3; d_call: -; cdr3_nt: TGTGCCAGCAGCTTAGCCGTAATTTTAACTAACCTCCGGACAGATACGCAGTATTTT; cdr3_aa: CASSLAVILTNLRTDTQYF
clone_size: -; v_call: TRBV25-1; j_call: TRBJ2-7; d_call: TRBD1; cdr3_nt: TGTGCCAGCAGTGAATGGGACAGTTACGAGCAGTACTTC; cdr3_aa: CASSEWDSYEQYF
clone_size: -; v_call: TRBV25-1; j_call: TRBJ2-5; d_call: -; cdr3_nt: TGTGCCAGCAGTGAATTTGTCCGGGCCTCTGGGGAGACCCAGTACTTC; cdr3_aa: CASSEFVRASGETQYF
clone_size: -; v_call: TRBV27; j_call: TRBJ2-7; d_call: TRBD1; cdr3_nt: TGTGCCAGCACAAACAGGGGTTCCTACGAGCAGTACTTC; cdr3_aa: CASTNRGSYEQYF
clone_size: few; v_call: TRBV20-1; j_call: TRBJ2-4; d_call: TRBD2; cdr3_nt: TGCAGTGCCCAAGGGGAGCGGGGGAGAAACATTCAGTACTTC; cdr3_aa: CSAQGERGRNIQYF
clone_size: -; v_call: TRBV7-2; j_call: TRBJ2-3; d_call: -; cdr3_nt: TGTGCCAGCAGCTTAGCGCTCCGGTATCAGGTCACAGATACGCAGTATTTT; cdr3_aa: CASSLALRYQVTDTQYF
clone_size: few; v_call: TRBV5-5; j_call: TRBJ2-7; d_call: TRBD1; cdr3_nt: TGTGCCAGCAGCACTAACAGGGGGCCAGCCTACGAGCAGTACTTC; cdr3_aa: CASSTNRGPAYEQYF
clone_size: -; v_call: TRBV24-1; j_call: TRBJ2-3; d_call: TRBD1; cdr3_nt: TGTGCCACCGGGACAGCGACTGGAGATACGCAGTATTTT; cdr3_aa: CATGTATGDTQYF
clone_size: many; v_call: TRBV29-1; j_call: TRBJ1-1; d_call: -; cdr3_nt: TGCAGCGTTGAAGATCCACAAAGCACTGAAGCTTTCTTT; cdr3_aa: CSVEDPQSTEAFF
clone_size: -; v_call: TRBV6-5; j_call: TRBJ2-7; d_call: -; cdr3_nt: TGTGCCAGCAGCCCAGGGACTCGACTCTCCTACGAGCAGTACTTC; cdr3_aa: CASSPGTRLSYEQYF
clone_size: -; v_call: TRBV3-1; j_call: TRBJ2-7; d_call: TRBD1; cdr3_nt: TGTGCCAGCAGCCCACAGGGGGCTCCCTCCTACGAGCAGTACTTC; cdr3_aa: CASSPQGAPSYEQYF
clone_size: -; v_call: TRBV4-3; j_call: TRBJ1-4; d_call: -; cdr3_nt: TGCGCCAGCAGCCAAGAATGGAGCAGGGCAGGAGAAAAACTGTTTTTT; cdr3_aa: CASSQEWSRAGEKLFF
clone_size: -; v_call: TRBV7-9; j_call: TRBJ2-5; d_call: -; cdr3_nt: TGTGCCAGCAGCTCCCCTGCCGGCGGGGCCCAACAAGAGACCCAGTACTTC; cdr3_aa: CASSSPAGGAQQETQYF
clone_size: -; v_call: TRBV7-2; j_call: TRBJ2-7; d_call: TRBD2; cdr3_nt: TGTGCCAGCAGCCCTGGGGCTAGCGGGACCTACGAGCAGTACTTC; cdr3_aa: CASSPGASGTYEQYF
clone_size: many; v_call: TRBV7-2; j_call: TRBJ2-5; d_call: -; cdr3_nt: TGTGCCAGCAGCTTAGCGGGAGTGGAGACCCAGTACTTC; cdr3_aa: CASSLAGVETQYF
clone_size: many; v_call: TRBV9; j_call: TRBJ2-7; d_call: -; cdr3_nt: TGTGCCAGCAGCGCCCGGCCTGACACCCCCTACGAGCAGTACTTC; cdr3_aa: CASSARPDTPYEQYF
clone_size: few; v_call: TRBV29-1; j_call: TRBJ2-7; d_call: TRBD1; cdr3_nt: TGCAGCCCTTTAACAGGGGTTTTTGCCTACGAGCAGTACTTC; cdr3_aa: CSPLTGVFAYEQYF
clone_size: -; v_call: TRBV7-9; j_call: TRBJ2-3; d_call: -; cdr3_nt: TGTGCCAGCAGCTTAACCGGGGAGACTCCCAGTAGCACAGATACGCAGTATTTT; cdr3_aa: CASSLTGETPSSTDTQYF
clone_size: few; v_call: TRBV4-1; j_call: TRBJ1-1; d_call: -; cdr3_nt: TGCGCCAGCAGCCAAAGGGGTTTTGAAGCTTTCTTT; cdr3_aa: CASSQRGFEAFF
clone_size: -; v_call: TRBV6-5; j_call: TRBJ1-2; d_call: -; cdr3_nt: TGTGCCAGCAGTTACCGACAGGATACCTATGGCTACACCTTC; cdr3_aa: CASSYRQDTYGYTF
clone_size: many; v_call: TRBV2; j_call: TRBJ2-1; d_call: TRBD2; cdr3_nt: TGTGCCAGCAGGGCGGGAGACAATGAGCAGTTCTTC; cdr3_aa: CASRAGDNEQFF
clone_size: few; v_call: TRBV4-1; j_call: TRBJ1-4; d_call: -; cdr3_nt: TGCGCCAGCAGTAACATCGAAACCTCGGCGACTAATGAAAAACTGTTTTTT; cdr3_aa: CASSNIETSATNEKLFF
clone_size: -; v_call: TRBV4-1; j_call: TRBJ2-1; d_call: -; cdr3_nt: TGCGCCAGCAGCCAAGATTGGAGTCCCGAGGAGCAGTTCTTC; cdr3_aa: CASSQDWSPEEQFF
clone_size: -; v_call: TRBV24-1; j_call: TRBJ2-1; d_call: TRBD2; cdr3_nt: TGTGCCACCAGTGCCGTTGGGACTAGCAAGCAAAAGGGGAATGAGCAGTTCTTC; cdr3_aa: CATSAVGTSKQKGNEQFF
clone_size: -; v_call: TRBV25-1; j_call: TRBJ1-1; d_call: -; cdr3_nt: TGTGCCAGCAGTTACTACACTGAAGCTTTCTTT; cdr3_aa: CASSYYTEAFF
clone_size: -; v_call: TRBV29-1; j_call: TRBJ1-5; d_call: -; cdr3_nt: TGCAGCGTTGAAAAGTGTTGGGATAAGAGCAATCAGCCCCAGCATTTT; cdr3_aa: CSVEKCWDKSNQPQHF
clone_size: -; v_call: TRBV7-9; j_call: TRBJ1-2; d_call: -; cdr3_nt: TGTGCCAGCAGCTTCTCGACGGAAGACTATGGCTACACCTTC; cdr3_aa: CASSFSTEDYGYTF
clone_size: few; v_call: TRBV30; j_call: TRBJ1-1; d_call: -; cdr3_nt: TGTGCCTGGAGTGTACTCCCGGTTCCAGGGGACACTGAAGCTTTCTTT; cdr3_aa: CAWSVLPVPGDTEAFF
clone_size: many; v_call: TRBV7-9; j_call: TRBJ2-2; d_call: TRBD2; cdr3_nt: TGTGCCAGCAGCCCGTTACTAGCGGGAGATCAAAGGGAGCTGTTTTTT; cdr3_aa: CASSPLLAGDQRELFF
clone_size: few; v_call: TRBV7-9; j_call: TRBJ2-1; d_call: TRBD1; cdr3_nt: TGTGCCAGCAGCTCGGACAGGGGGCCCTACAATGAGCAGTTCTTC; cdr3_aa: CASSSDRGPYNEQFF